Below, 3 T cell receptor beta chains from the same sample are listed, as sequenced in a study of cytomegalovirus exposure and HLA in healthy donors. PCR was performed using 60 Vbeta and 13 Jbeta primers. TCRdb keeps only in-frame clones here, not all; method: immunoSEQ multiplex PCR. The sample carries about 160,000 clones, 75% to 90% recorded once. The sample consisted of PBMCs. These receptors all come from a girl aged 2-10 years in good health and CMV-seropositive.

The rearrangement links TRBV2 to TRBJ2-4; unclear D gene. Germline CDR1 reads SNHLY; CDR2 reads FYNNEI. V was clipped by 6 bases and J by 3 bases, with 9 bases between them. The CDR3 is made up of 13 amino acids. The CDR3, as DNA: TGTGCCAGCAGAGCTAATATCAAAAACATTCAGTACTTC. Protein sequence: CASRANIKNIQYF.

The chain couples TRBV7-3 to TRBJ2-5; TRBD2 is a possible D gene (6 bases). The CDR3 covers 13 residues. With 6 bases removed from V and 4 bases from J, the gap between germline ends came to 12 bases. Germline V lookup: CDR1 SGHTA, CDR2 FQGTGA. CDR3 in DNA: TGTGCCAGCAGTCTAGCGTATCGAGAGACCCAGTACTTC. Translating it yields CASSLAYRETQYF.

The V gene is TRBV4-1, the J gene TRBJ1-2; D possibly corresponds to TRBD1 (5 bases). Trimming stripped 4 bases from V and 1 base from J, with 10 bases between. Germline CDR1 is MGHRA and CDR2 is YSYEKL. This CDR3 region has 14 residues. The CDR3 DNA is TGCGCCAGCAGCCGCGGGGGAGTTAACTATGGCTACACCTTC. Its protein is CASSRGGVNYGYTF.